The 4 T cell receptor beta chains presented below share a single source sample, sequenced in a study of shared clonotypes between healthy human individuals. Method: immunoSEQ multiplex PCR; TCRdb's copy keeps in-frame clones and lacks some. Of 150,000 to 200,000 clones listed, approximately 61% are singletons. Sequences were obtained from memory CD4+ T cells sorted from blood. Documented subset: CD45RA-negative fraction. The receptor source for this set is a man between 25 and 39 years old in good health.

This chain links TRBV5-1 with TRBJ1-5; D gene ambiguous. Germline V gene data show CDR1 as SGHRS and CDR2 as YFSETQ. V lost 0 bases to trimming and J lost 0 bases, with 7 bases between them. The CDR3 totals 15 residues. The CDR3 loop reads CASSLGPYSNQPQHF. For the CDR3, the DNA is TGCGCCAGCAGCTTGGGACCTTATAGCAATCAGCCCCAGCATTTT.

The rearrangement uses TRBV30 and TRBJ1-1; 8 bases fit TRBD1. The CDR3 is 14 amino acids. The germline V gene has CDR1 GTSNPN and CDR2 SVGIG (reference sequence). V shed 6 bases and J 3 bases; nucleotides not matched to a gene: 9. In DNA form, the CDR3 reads TGTGCCTGCCCACCGACAGGGGTCCACACTGAAGCTTTCTTT. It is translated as CACPPTGVHTEAFF.

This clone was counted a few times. The CDR3 sequence: CASSPGTVGGQFF. The CDR3 nucleotides are TGTGCCAGCAGCCCGGGTACTGTGGGAGGGCAGTTCTTC. V gene TRBV11-2 combines with J gene TRBJ2-1, with a possible D match to TRBD2 (6 bases). Between the trimmed V and J ends, which lost 5 bases and 12 bases, there was a span of 17 bases. Germline V gene sequence: CDR1 SGHAT, CDR2 FQNNGV. The CDR3 totals 13 residues.

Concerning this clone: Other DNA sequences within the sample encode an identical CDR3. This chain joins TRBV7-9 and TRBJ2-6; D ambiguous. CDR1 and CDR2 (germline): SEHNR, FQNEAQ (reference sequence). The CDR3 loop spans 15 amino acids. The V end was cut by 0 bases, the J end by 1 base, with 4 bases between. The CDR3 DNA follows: TGTGCCAGCAGCTTAGCTGGGTCTGGGGCCAACGTCCTGACTTTC. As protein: CASSLAGSGANVLTF.